These 17 T cell receptor beta chains were sequenced from one sample in a study of blood T cell repertoires in COVID-19. Assay: immunoSEQ multiplex PCR; the TCRdb copy retains only in-frame clones and omits some. The table has 35,000 to 55,000 clones, 80% to 90% seen once. The sample was peripheral blood. All receptors come from a human donor in a cohort sampled during active COVID-19.

The rearrangement links TRBV6-6 to TRBJ2-7; 8 nucleotides align to TRBD2. This CDR3 contains 14 residues. The V segment lost 1 base and the J segment 2 bases; nucleotides outside the gene matches: 1. The germline V gene encodes CDR1 MNHNY and CDR2 SVGAGI (reference sequence). The CDR3 protein is CASSYLAGPYEQYF. The CDR3, as DNA: TGTGCCAGCAGTTACTTAGCGGGACCCTACGAGCAGTACTTC.

The V gene is TRBV11-1, the J gene TRBJ2-1, with 9 bases identical to TRBD2. V lost 5 bases, J lost 15 bases, and 14 bases stayed unmatched. Germline V gene sequence: CDR1 SGHAT, CDR2 FQDESV (reference sequence). This CDR3 contains 14 residues. This CDR3 is CASSLPALGGRVFF. The CDR3 bases are TGTGCCAGCAGCCTCCCTGCCCTAGGCGGGAGGGTGTTCTTC.

The chain links TRBV11-2 to TRBJ2-1; 10 bases agree with TRBD2. The V segment lost 6 bases and the J segment 6 bases; nucleotides outside the gene matches: 5. The CDR3 contains 14 residues. From germline, CDR1 is SGHAT and CDR2 FQNNGV. CDR3 sequence reads: CASRNSGRVNEQFF. CDR3 DNA: TGTGCCAGCAGGAACAGCGGGAGGGTCAATGAGCAGTTCTTC.

V and J are TRBV4-2 and TRBJ2-3, with 7 bases fitting TRBD1. V shed 0 bases and J 2 bases; nucleotides not matched to a gene: 2. This CDR3 has 15 amino acids. The V gene's germline CDR1 is LGHNA and CDR2 YNFKEQ. The CDR3 is CASSQDGQDTDTQYF. CDR3 DNA sequence: TGTGCCAGCAGCCAAGACGGACAGGACACAGATACGCAGTATTTT.

This clone is a singleton in its sample. The genes are TRBV18 and TRBJ2-7; unclear D gene. Germline loops: CDR1 KGHSH, CDR2 LQKENI. V dropped 1 base and J dropped 3 bases, with 13 bases sitting between them. CDR3 size: 15 residues. The CDR3 here is CASSPLDNGYYEQYF. CDR3 DNA sequence: TGTGCCAGCTCACCACTCGACAATGGATACTACGAGCAGTACTTC. The full variable domain, with the rest looked up from reference TRBV18 and TRBJ2-7, is NAGVMQNPRHLVRRRGQEARLRCSPMKGHSHVYWYRQLPEEGLKFMVYLQKENIIDESGMPKERFSAEFPKEGPSILRIQQVVRGDSAAYFCASSPLDNGYYEQYFGPGTRLTVT.

The chain recombines TRBV25-1 with TRBJ1-4, with unresolved D. Between the trimmed V and J ends, which lost 0 bases and 3 bases, there was a span of 8 bases. Looked up from germline, CDR1 is MGHDK and CDR2 is SYGVNS. The CDR3 sequence is 15 residues long. The CDR3 nucleotides read TGTGCCAGCAGTGAATACGGGAGGGCTAATGAAAAACTGTTTTTT. It codes for CASSEYGRANEKLFF. Full variable domain (rest looked up from reference TRBV25-1 and TRBJ1-4): EADIYQTPRYLVIGTGKKITLECSQTMGHDKMYWYQQDPGMELHLIHYSYGVNSTEKGDLSSESTVSRIRTEHFPLTLESARPSHTSQYLCASSEYGRANEKLFFGSGTQLSVL.

This rearrangement joins TRBV27 to TRBJ2-1; TRBD2 agrees at 9 bases. Germline V lookup: CDR1 MNHEY, CDR2 SMNVEV (reference sequence). The ends lost 7 bases at V and 5 bases at J; junction bases unmatched: 6. The CDR3 runs 14 residues. The CDR3 sequence is CASIKAGGHNEQFF. CDR3 nucleotides: TGTGCCAGCATAAAAGCGGGAGGCCACAATGAGCAGTTCTTC.

The chain is built from TRBV6-5 and TRBJ1-1, with D hard to call. This CDR3 is 13 amino acids long. Germline lookup yields CDR1 MNHEY and CDR2 SVGAGI. V was trimmed by 7 bases and J by 4 bases, leaving 13 bases between them. In DNA form, the CDR3 reads TGTGCCAGCATCCGGGAGCTTGGCACTGAAGCTTTCTTT. Translated, it gives CASIRELGTEAFF.

The rearrangement links TRBV4-1 to TRBJ2-1, with D perhaps TRBD2 (6 bases). Germline-derived CDR1 and CDR2 are MGHRA and YSYEKL. The CDR3 loop spans 16 amino acids. With 1 base removed from V and 4 bases from J, the gap between germline ends came to 14 bases. The CDR3 protein is CASSQGGPGRYNEQFF. The DNA of the CDR3 is TGCGCCAGCAGCCAAGGGGGTCCAGGGAGGTACAATGAGCAGTTCTTC.

The genes are TRBV5-1 and TRBJ1-6; perhaps TRBD1 as D (5 bases). This CDR3 is built from 17 residues. Germline V gene data show CDR1 as SGHRS and CDR2 as YFSETQ. Trimming cost V 0 bases and J 2 bases, with 12 bases left between them. The CDR3 DNA sequence: TGCGCCAGCAGCTTGGAGGCGGGACGGACCTATAATTCACCCCTCCACTTT. Residues: CASSLEAGRTYNSPLHF.

This chain uses TRBV28 with TRBJ1-1, with a weak D call TRBD1 (6 bases). The CDR3 is 12 amino acids. Germline CDR1 is MDHEN and CDR2 is SYDVKM. Trimming stripped 5 bases from V and 7 bases from J, with 11 bases between. CDR3 sequence (DNA): TGTGCCAGCAGTACCCGGACAGTTGAAGCTTTCTTT. Its translation is CASSTRTVEAFF.

The chain links TRBV5-5 to TRBJ2-7; 11 bases fit TRBD1. The CDR3 consists of 15 residues. The V gene's germline CDR1 is SGHKS and CDR2 YYEKEE (reference sequence). The ends lost 4 bases at V and 0 bases at J; junction bases unmatched: 3. The CDR3 region is CASSLGQGVSYEQYF. The CDR3 region has the DNA TGTGCCAGCAGCCTGGGACAGGGGGTCTCCTACGAGCAGTACTTC.

The chain combines TRBV3-1 (or the pseudogene TRBV3-2) with TRBJ2-1; D not certain. From germline, CDR1 is LGHDT and CDR2 YNNKEL (reference sequence). Deletions cut 1 base from V and 8 bases from J, with 3 bases between. CDR3 length: 11 amino acids. The CDR3: CASSQGDEQFF. For the CDR3, the DNA is TGTGCCAGCAGCCAAGGAGATGAGCAGTTCTTC.

The DNA for the CDR3 is TGTGCCAGCAGTTACTCGAGACAGGGTGCCGTCTATGGCTACACCTTC. As protein: CASSYSRQGAVYGYTF. This sequence joins TRBV6-5 and TRBJ1-2; 7 bases are shared with TRBD1. With 0 bases clipped from V and 4 bases from J, the junction kept 8 bases outside the gene matches. Germline assignment: CDR1 MNHEY and CDR2 SVGAGI. The CDR3 runs 16 residues.

The J gene is TRBJ2-1, the V gene TRBV28; 10 nucleotides match TRBD1. V dropped 6 bases and J dropped 7; count of bases not matched to a gene: 6. This CDR3 spans 14 amino acids. The germline CDR1 and CDR2 sequences are MDHEN and SYDVKM. The CDR3 sequence: CASRATGGKNEQFF. The CDR3 DNA reads TGTGCCAGCAGAGCGACAGGGGGCAAGAATGAGCAGTTCTTC.

The rearrangement links TRBV19 to TRBJ2-1; 9 positions agree with TRBD1. Unmatched junction bases numbered 7, after V lost 4 bases and J lost 6 bases. The CDR3 has 15 amino acids. CDR1 and CDR2 from the germline V gene are LNHDA and SQIVND (reference sequence). The CDR3 spells CASSTLGQGTNEQFF. The CDR3 region has the DNA TGTGCCAGTAGTACATTGGGACAGGGCACCAATGAGCAGTTCTTC. The variable domain in full, with the rest retrieved from reference TRBV19 and TRBJ2-1, is DGGITQSPKYLFRKEGQNVTLSCEQNLNHDAMYWYRQDPGQGLRLIYYSQIVNDFQKGDIAEGYSVSREKKESFPLTVTSAQKNPTAFYLCASSTLGQGTNEQFFGPGTRLTVL.

This clone was seen a few times. The rearrangement uses TRBV11-2 and TRBJ2-7, with a weak D call TRBD2 (5 bases). CDR3 length: 16 residues. Trimming removed 5 bases from V and 2 bases from J, with 19 bases in between. Germline V gene data show CDR1 as SGHAT and CDR2 as FQNNGV. CDR3 sequence (DNA): TGTGCCAGCAGCGACCCCACTGGGCTAGCAGCCTACGAGCAGTACTTC. It codes for CASSDPTGLAAYEQYF.